This entry describes one TCR beta chain. Its antigen remains unidentified. The data originate from a study of T cell responses to AZD1222 COVID-19 vaccine. Overall study results and limits: There were mostly white British donors and more females than males, and clonal diversity was possibly underestimated. Without day 14 samples, only post-peak T cell repertoires were studied. Variant regions that are unmutated are reportedly the target of nearly half of spike-specific TCRs.

Repertoires were generated with immunoSEQ multiplex PCR, while TCRdb's copy carries only in-frame clones and drops some. The profile shows around 80,000 clones, 90% of them singletons. The germline gives CDR1 SGHAT, CDR2 FQNNGV. The CDR3 extends over 15 amino acids. Trimming removed 3 bases from V and 8 bases from J; junction bases left unmatched: 6. This sequence originates from an adult in good health. The V call is TRBV11-2, the J call TRBJ2-1; 11 nucleotides agree with TRBD2. The sample consisted of peripheral blood, taken on day 0 of AZD1222 vaccination. In nucleotides, the CDR3 is TGTGCCAGCAGCTTTCAACTAGCGGGGGTGGATGAGCAGTTCTTC. It is translated as CASSFQLAGVDEQFF.